The present T cell receptor beta chain was sequenced within a study of OX40 agonist ivuxolimab in advanced cancers. Data came from immunoSEQ multiplex PCR; TCRdb stores just in-frame clones and leaves some out. The sample lists 100,000 to 110,000 clones; about 91% were seen once. This receptor was identified in an adult with an advanced solid tumor such as melanoma, head and neck, liver or kidney cancer. The starting material was CD4+ or CD8+ T cells sorted from blood, obtained in a trial of the OX40 agonist ivuxolimab.

Here the CDR3 reads CASSKDRGYPNEQFF. In nucleotides, the CDR3 is TGTGCCAGCAGCAAGGACAGGGGCTACCCCAATGAGCAGTTCTTC. The rearrangement links TRBV6-5 to TRBJ2-1; 9 nucleotides align to TRBD1. The germline CDR1 and CDR2 sequences are MNHEY and SVGAGI. The CDR3 spans 15 residues. The V gene end was trimmed by 6 bases and the J gene end by 6 bases; junction bases not matched to a gene: 9.